This is a list of T cell receptor beta chains from one sample in a study of shared clonotypes between healthy human individuals. TCRdb keeps only in-frame clones here, not all; method: immunoSEQ multiplex PCR. Of 2 million to 3 million clones listed, roughly 93% are singletons. Sequencing used naive CD4+ T cells from PBMCs. The source is a man younger than 35 in good health. Some clones in this sample may be carry-over from other donors' samples. Both conserved end residues are part of each CDR3. D genes are given only for firm matches. Clone size is not always given. Where it is, it says once, few, many or a class for expanded clones.

v_gene: TRBV25-1
abundance: .
d_gene: TRBD1
j_gene: TRBJ2-7
CDR3aa: CASSTGTYEQYF
CDR3nt: TGTGCCAGTTCGACAGGGACCTACGAGCAGTACTTC

v_gene: TRBV19
abundance: .
d_gene: TRBD2
j_gene: TRBJ2-7
CDR3aa: CASSIAAGESYEQYF
CDR3nt: TGTGCCAGTAGTATAGCGGCGGGGGAATCCTACGAGCAGTACTTC

v_gene: TRBV19
abundance: once
d_gene: TRBD1
j_gene: TRBJ2-6
CDR3aa: CASSDRTGDSSGANVLTF
CDR3nt: TGTGCCAGTAGTGACCGGACAGGCGATAGCTCTGGGGCCAACGTCCTGACTTTC

v_gene: TRBV7-2
abundance: once
d_gene: .
j_gene: TRBJ2-1
CDR3aa: CASSPRRGGSYNEQFF
CDR3nt: TGTGCCAGCAGCCCCCGGAGGGGGGGGTCCTACAATGAGCAGTTCTTC

v_gene: TRBV5-1
abundance: once
d_gene: TRBD1
j_gene: TRBJ2-3
CDR3aa: CASSPQGAAGDTQYF
CDR3nt: TGCGCCAGCAGCCCACAGGGGGCGGCGGGAGATACGCAGTATTTT

v_gene: TRBV27
abundance: .
d_gene: TRBD1
j_gene: TRBJ2-7
CDR3aa: CASSRPSGGGEQYF
CDR3nt: TGTGCCAGCAGCCGACCCTCAGGGGGCGGCGAGCAGTACTTC

v_gene: TRBV2
abundance: .
d_gene: .
j_gene: TRBJ1-2
CDR3aa: CASSEWPYGYTF
CDR3nt: TGTGCCAGCAGTGAATGGCCCTATGGCTACACCTTC

v_gene: TRBV7-6
abundance: .
d_gene: .
j_gene: TRBJ2-2
CDR3aa: CASSLVGSETGELFF
CDR3nt: TGTGCCAGCAGCTTAGTAGGGTCAGAAACCGGGGAGCTGTTTTTT

v_gene: TRBV5-1
abundance: .
d_gene: TRBD2
j_gene: TRBJ2-7
CDR3aa: CASSLAVAGDHYEQYF
CDR3nt: TGCGCCAGCAGCTTGGCGGTAGCGGGAGACCACTACGAGCAGTACTTC

v_gene: TRBV28
abundance: once
d_gene: .
j_gene: TRBJ2-6
CDR3aa: CASSLWLPNSGANVLTF
CDR3nt: TGTGCCAGCAGTTTATGGTTACCCAACTCTGGGGCCAACGTCCTGACTTTC

v_gene: TRBV9
abundance: .
d_gene: .
j_gene: TRBJ2-3
CDR3aa: CASSRVLGDTQYF
CDR3nt: TGTGCCAGCAGCCGAGTCCTGGGAGATACGCAGTATTTT

v_gene: TRBV7-9
abundance: .
d_gene: .
j_gene: TRBJ2-5
CDR3aa: CASSLPRDRGGRETQYF
CDR3nt: TGTGCCAGCAGCTTACCCCGCGACAGGGGAGGGCGAGAGACCCAGTACTTC

v_gene: TRBV11-2
abundance: .
d_gene: .
j_gene: TRBJ2-1
CDR3aa: CASSLAGSNEQFF
CDR3nt: TGTGCCAGCAGCCTGGCGGGAAGCAATGAGCAGTTCTTC

v_gene: TRBV7-8
abundance: .
d_gene: TRBD1
j_gene: TRBJ2-2
CDR3aa: CASSSGTGRNTGELFF
CDR3nt: TGTGCCAGCAGCTCCGGGACAGGGAGGAACACCGGGGAGCTGTTTTTT

v_gene: TRBV7-9
abundance: .
d_gene: TRBD1
j_gene: TRBJ1-5
CDR3aa: CASSLGGQGRNQPQHF
CDR3nt: TGTGCCAGCAGCTTAGGGGGACAGGGAAGAAATCAGCCCCAGCATTTT

v_gene: TRBV9
abundance: .
d_gene: .
j_gene: TRBJ1-2
CDR3aa: CASSPQPRDYGYTF
CDR3nt: TGTGCCAGCAGCCCCCAACCCAGGGACTATGGCTACACCTTC

v_gene: TRBV4-1
abundance: .
d_gene: TRBD2
j_gene: TRBJ2-1
CDR3aa: CASSQDRAGVYNEQFF
CDR3nt: TGCGCCAGCAGCCAAGATCGGGCGGGAGTCTACAATGAGCAGTTCTTC

v_gene: TRBV15
abundance: .
d_gene: .
j_gene: TRBJ1-4
CDR3aa: CATSRAGGAGNEKLFF
CDR3nt: TGTGCCACCAGCAGAGCCGGAGGGGCAGGAAATGAAAAACTGTTTTTT

v_gene: TRBV9
abundance: .
d_gene: .
j_gene: TRBJ2-7
CDR3aa: CASSVGATSSYEQYF
CDR3nt: TGTGCCAGCAGCGTAGGAGCGACGAGCTCCTACGAGCAGTACTTC

v_gene: TRBV18
abundance: .
d_gene: .
j_gene: TRBJ2-2
CDR3aa: CASSRDGAGTGELFF
CDR3nt: TGTGCCAGCTCACGGGACGGCGCAGGGACCGGGGAGCTGTTTTTT

v_gene: TRBV7-9
abundance: .
d_gene: .
j_gene: TRBJ2-1
CDR3aa: CASSPTASGEQFF
CDR3nt: TGTGCCAGCAGCCCGACTGCCTCGGGAGAGCAGTTCTTC

v_gene: TRBV6-5
abundance: .
d_gene: .
j_gene: TRBJ1-1
CDR3aa: CASSPIRNTEAFF
CDR3nt: TGTGCCAGCAGTCCAATCAGGAACACTGAAGCTTTCTTT

v_gene: TRBV28
abundance: .
d_gene: TRBD1
j_gene: TRBJ2-7
CDR3aa: CASKGPGQPLRNYEQYF
CDR3nt: TGTGCCAGCAAAGGCCCGGGACAGCCTCTCCGCAACTACGAGCAGTACTTC

v_gene: TRBV30
abundance: few
d_gene: .
j_gene: TRBJ1-5
CDR3aa: CAWSSGLYSNQPQHF
CDR3nt: TGTGCCTGGAGTTCAGGACTGTATAGCAATCAGCCCCAGCATTTT

v_gene: TRBV4-3
abundance: .
d_gene: TRBD2
j_gene: TRBJ2-1
CDR3aa: CASSPGTEGGGRPYNEQFF
CDR3nt: TGCGCCAGCAGCCCGGGGACCGAGGGTGGCGGGAGACCTTACAATGAGCAGTTCTTC

v_gene: TRBV28
abundance: .
d_gene: TRBD2
j_gene: TRBJ2-1
CDR3aa: CASRTAGTSAYNEQFF
CDR3nt: TGTGCCAGCAGGACGGCCGGGACTAGCGCCTACAATGAGCAGTTCTTC

v_gene: TRBV29-1
abundance: .
d_gene: .
j_gene: TRBJ1-1
CDR3aa: CSVEGRLMNTEAFF
CDR3nt: TGCAGCGTTGAGGGACGGCTAATGAACACTGAAGCTTTCTTT

v_gene: TRBV9
abundance: .
d_gene: .
j_gene: TRBJ2-5
CDR3aa: CASSVAGRPEETQYF
CDR3nt: TGTGCCAGCAGCGTAGCGGGCAGGCCAGAGGAGACCCAGTACTTC

v_gene: TRBV7-2
abundance: .
d_gene: TRBD2
j_gene: TRBJ2-5
CDR3aa: CASSSSGGRIETQYF
CDR3nt: TGTGCCAGCAGCTCCAGCGGCGGGAGGATAGAGACCCAGTACTTC

v_gene: TRBV6-1
abundance: .
d_gene: TRBD1
j_gene: TRBJ1-2
CDR3aa: CASSADREAGYTF
CDR3nt: TGTGCCAGCAGTGCGGACAGGGAAGCGGGCTACACCTTC

v_gene: TRBV18
abundance: .
d_gene: TRBD1
j_gene: TRBJ2-7
CDR3aa: CASSPWDRGSYEQYF
CDR3nt: TGTGCCAGCTCACCATGGGACAGGGGATCCTACGAGCAGTACTTC

v_gene: TRBV29-1
abundance: few
d_gene: .
j_gene: TRBJ2-3
CDR3aa: CSVESDTQYF
CDR3nt: TGCAGCGTTGAATCAGATACGCAGTATTTT

v_gene: TRBV6-5
abundance: .
d_gene: .
j_gene: TRBJ1-1
CDR3aa: CASSSEVDEAFF
CDR3nt: TGTGCCAGCAGCTCCGAGGTAGATGAAGCTTTCTTT

v_gene: TRBV30
abundance: few
d_gene: .
j_gene: TRBJ1-1
CDR3aa: CAWSPSAPEAFF
CDR3nt: TGTGCCTGGAGTCCCTCAGCACCTGAAGCTTTCTTT

v_gene: TRBV6-5
abundance: .
d_gene: .
j_gene: TRBJ1-4
CDR3aa: CASSSPGRTNEKLFF
CDR3nt: TGTGCCAGCAGTAGCCCGGGGAGGACTAATGAAAAACTGTTTTTT

v_gene: TRBV25-1
abundance: .
d_gene: .
j_gene: TRBJ2-3
CDR3aa: CASSEVRGPRGDTQYF
CDR3nt: TGTGCCAGCAGTGAGGTCCGAGGCCCCCGAGGAGATACGCAGTATTTT

v_gene: TRBV5-4
abundance: .
d_gene: .
j_gene: TRBJ1-4
CDR3aa: CASSRGGAANEKLFF
CDR3nt: TGTGCCAGCAGCAGAGGAGGCGCAGCTAATGAAAAACTGTTTTTT

v_gene: TRBV18
abundance: .
d_gene: TRBD1
j_gene: TRBJ1-2
CDR3aa: CASSPSVQGEGYGYTF
CDR3nt: TGTGCCAGCTCACCATCGGTGCAGGGGGAAGGGTATGGCTACACCTTC

v_gene: TRBV28
abundance: .
d_gene: .
j_gene: TRBJ1-2
CDR3aa: CASRRMGGAYGYTF
CDR3nt: TGTGCCAGCAGACGGATGGGGGGCGCCTATGGCTACACCTTC

v_gene: TRBV29-1
abundance: .
d_gene: .
j_gene: TRBJ2-3
CDR3aa: CSVELHRTDTQYF
CDR3nt: TGCAGCGTTGAGTTACACCGCACAGATACGCAGTATTTT

v_gene: TRBV7-3
abundance: .
d_gene: .
j_gene: TRBJ2-5
CDR3aa: CASSSDGASRQYF
CDR3nt: TGTGCCAGCAGCTCGGACGGTGCATCGAGGCAGTACTTC

v_gene: TRBV23-1
abundance: .
d_gene: .
j_gene: TRBJ2-7
CDR3aa: CASSQEGFAYEQYF
CDR3nt: TGCGCCAGCAGTCAAGAGGGGTTTGCCTACGAGCAGTACTTC

v_gene: TRBV2
abundance: once
d_gene: .
j_gene: TRBJ1-1
CDR3aa: CASSELNSNTEAFF
CDR3nt: TGTGCCAGCAGTGAATTGAATTCGAACACTGAAGCTTTCTTT

v_gene: TRBV5-6
abundance: few
d_gene: .
j_gene: TRBJ1-4
CDR3aa: CASSLWEKIEKLFF
CDR3nt: TGTGCCAGCAGCTTGTGGGAAAAAATTGAAAAACTGTTTTTT

v_gene: TRBV19
abundance: .
d_gene: .
j_gene: TRBJ2-1
CDR3aa: CASSNQGSYNEQFF
CDR3nt: TGTGCCAGTAGTAATCAGGGAAGCTACAATGAGCAGTTCTTC

v_gene: TRBV5-1
abundance: .
d_gene: TRBD1
j_gene: TRBJ1-4
CDR3aa: CASSLAPGGATNEKLFF
CDR3nt: TGCGCCAGCAGCTTGGCCCCAGGGGGTGCAACTAATGAAAAACTGTTTTTT

v_gene: TRBV28
abundance: once
d_gene: .
j_gene: TRBJ2-7
CDR3aa: CASSLLEGYEQYF
CDR3nt: TGTGCCAGCAGTTTATTAGAGGGCTACGAGCAGTACTTC

v_gene: TRBV11-2
abundance: once
d_gene: .
j_gene: TRBJ1-1
CDR3aa: CASSLRGYTEAFF
CDR3nt: TGTGCCAGCAGCTTAAGAGGGTACACTGAAGCTTTCTTT

v_gene: TRBV10-2
abundance: .
d_gene: .
j_gene: TRBJ1-4
CDR3aa: CASSVRAAGEKLFF
CDR3nt: TGCGCCAGCAGTGTTCGGGCGGCCGGTGAAAAACTGTTTTTT

v_gene: TRBV11-2
abundance: .
d_gene: TRBD2
j_gene: TRBJ2-7
CDR3aa: CASSLPPGGPGYEQYF
CDR3nt: TGTGCCAGCAGCCTCCCCCCGGGAGGGCCCGGGTACGAGCAGTACTTC

v_gene: TRBV10-3
abundance: once
d_gene: TRBD1
j_gene: TRBJ1-1
CDR3aa: CAISAGTGVMNTEAFF
CDR3nt: TGTGCCATCAGTGCTGGGACAGGGGTTATGAACACTGAAGCTTTCTTT

v_gene: TRBV7-3
abundance: .
d_gene: .
j_gene: TRBJ2-1
CDR3aa: CASSLLGQASYNEQFF
CDR3nt: TGTGCCAGCAGCTTACTGGGGCAGGCGTCCTACAATGAGCAGTTCTTC

v_gene: TRBV7-8
abundance: few
d_gene: TRBD1
j_gene: TRBJ1-4
CDR3aa: CASSSQRDSEKLFF
CDR3nt: TGTGCCAGCAGCTCCCAACGGGACAGCGAAAAACTGTTTTTT

v_gene: TRBV28
abundance: once
d_gene: .
j_gene: TRBJ1-3
CDR3aa: CASIAPGNTIYF
CDR3nt: TGTGCCAGCATAGCACCCGGAAACACCATATATTTT

v_gene: TRBV18
abundance: .
d_gene: TRBD1
j_gene: TRBJ2-7
CDR3aa: CASSTRTGEVWEQYF
CDR3nt: TGTGCCAGCTCAACTCGGACAGGGGAGGTGTGGGAGCAGTACTTC

v_gene: TRBV5-1
abundance: .
d_gene: .
j_gene: TRBJ1-2
CDR3aa: CASSLGTVGYTF
CDR3nt: TGCGCCAGCAGCCTCGGGACGGTAGGCTACACCTTC

v_gene: TRBV28
abundance: .
d_gene: .
j_gene: TRBJ1-4
CDR3aa: CAGRHRDEKLFF
CDR3nt: TGTGCCGGAAGGCACAGGGATGAAAAACTGTTTTTT

v_gene: TRBV30
abundance: few
d_gene: .
j_gene: TRBJ1-5
CDR3aa: CAWSEDSNQPQHF
CDR3nt: TGTGCCTGGAGTGAAGATAGCAATCAGCCCCAGCATTTT

v_gene: TRBV10-2
abundance: .
d_gene: .
j_gene: TRBJ1-5
CDR3aa: CASSDQRGGQPQHF
CDR3nt: TGCGCCAGCAGTGATCAAAGGGGAGGCCAGCCCCAGCATTTT

v_gene: TRBV28
abundance: .
d_gene: .
j_gene: TRBJ2-1
CDR3aa: CASSLGGNEQFF
CDR3nt: TGTGCCAGCAGTTTAGGGGGTAATGAGCAGTTCTTC